The TCR beta chain described here comes from a study of shared clonotypes between healthy human individuals. Data came from immunoSEQ multiplex PCR; TCRdb stores just in-frame clones and leaves some out. The sample yields approximately 2,000,000 clones, about 90% seen once. The CDR3 extends over 17 amino acids. CDR1 and CDR2 (germline): MDHEN, SYDVKM. Unmatched junction bases numbered 9, after V lost 2 bases and J lost 5 bases. The V gene is TRBV28, the J gene TRBJ2-2, with 9 bases fitting TRBD1. Sample: naive CD4+ T cells from PBMCs. Described subset: CD45RA+ positively selected. This TCR was sampled from a young man in good health. Some clones in this sample may be carry-over from other donors' samples. CDR3 DNA sequence: TGTGCCAGCAGTTTAATACAGGGGGCCGGGAAGACCGGGGAGCTGTTTTTT. Protein: CASSLIQGAGKTGELFF.